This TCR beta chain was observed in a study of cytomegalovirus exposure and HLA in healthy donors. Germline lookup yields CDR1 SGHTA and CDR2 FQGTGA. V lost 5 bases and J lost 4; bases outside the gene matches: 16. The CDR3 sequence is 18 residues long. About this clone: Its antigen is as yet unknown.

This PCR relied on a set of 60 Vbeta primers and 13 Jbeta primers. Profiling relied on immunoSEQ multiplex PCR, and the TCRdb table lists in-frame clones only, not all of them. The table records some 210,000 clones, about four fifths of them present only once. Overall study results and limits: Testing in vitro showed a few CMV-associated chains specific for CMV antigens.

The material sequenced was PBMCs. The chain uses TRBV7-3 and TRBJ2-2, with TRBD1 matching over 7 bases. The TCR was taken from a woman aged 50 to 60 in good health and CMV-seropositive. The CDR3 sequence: CASSVLSRDSYSTGELFF. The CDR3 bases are TGTGCCAGCAGCGTCCTTTCTCGGGACAGTTATTCCACCGGGGAGCTGTTTTTT.